The 7 T cell receptor beta chains in this list originate from one sample, sequenced in a study of read filtering for tumor transcriptome and immune sequencing. The library was built from roughly 400 ng RNA with molecular barcoded adaptors for alpha/delta and beta/gamma chains. TCRdb analysed the reads with MiXCR anew, one entry per CDR3 protein. The sample shows 90,000 to 95,000 distinct CDR3 sequences, roughly 21% of them seen only once. The sample was a population of CD138-negative cells sorted from bone marrow. These receptors all come from a donor at least 40 years old with multiple myeloma.

On this clonotype itself: This could be a read error, since a much larger clone is one nucleotide away. This chain connects TRBV5-1 to TRBJ1-4; the match to TRBD1 covers 9 bases. The V gene's germline CDR1 is SGHRS and CDR2 YFSETQ. CDR3 size: 18 residues. In DNA form, the CDR3 reads TGCGCCAGCAGCCGGGGGACAGGGAGGTCTCTGAGCACAGATACGCTGTATTTT. It specifies CASSRGTGRSLSTDTLYF.

With respect to this clonotype: The CDR3 does not close with the conserved phenylalanine or tryptophan, likely indicating a read error. The chain employs TRBV6-1 and TRBJ2-3; perhaps TRBD1 as D (5 bases). CDR1 is MNHNS and CDR2 is SASEGT in the germline V gene. CDR3 length equals 15 residues. Trimming removed 6 bases at V and 2 bases at J, with 15 bases between. CDR3 amino acids: CASRGARVNTDTQYS. Written as DNA, the CDR3 is TGTGCCAGCAGAGGGGCGCGAGTTAACACAGATACGCAGTATTCT.

This clonotype has ten or more counts. This sequence joins TRBV20-1 and TRBJ1-5; weak D call: TRBD1 (6 bases). The V gene lost 3 bases and the J gene lost 2 bases, with 11 bases spanning the gap. The CDR3 covers 14 residues. Germline CDR1 and CDR2: DFQATT and SNEGSKA (reference sequence). DNA of the CDR3: TGCAGTGCTAGGGGGGCGGCTGGCAATCAGCCCCAGCATTTT. Protein: CSARGAAGNQPQHF.

Regarding this clonotype: A read error may be the cause here, since a much bigger clone is one base away. The rearrangement joins TRBV6-1 to TRBJ1-1; D unclear. The CDR3 is 14 amino acids. Germline V CDR1 and CDR2: MNHNS, SASEGT. The CDR3 DNA is TGTGCCAGCAGTGACGGGCGACGGAACACTGAAGCTTCCTTT. Amino acids: CASSDGRRNTEASF.

As regards this clonotype: A much larger clone differs from this one at a single base, so this may be a read error. The V and J genes are TRBV7-3 and TRBJ2-2; D is ambiguous. This CDR3 comprises 16 residues. From germline, CDR1 is SGHTA and CDR2 FQGTGA. V lost 0 bases, J lost 5 bases, and 13 bases lay in between. The CDR3 loop is CASSLTGSTMTGELFF. CDR3 coding DNA: TGTGCCAGCAGCTTAACTGGGTCTACCATGACCGGGGAGCTGTTTTTT.

Ten or more counts support this clonotype. CDR3 in amino acids: CASSLLRHSQETQYF. CDR3 bases: TGTGCCAGCAGTTTATTACGACACAGCCAAGAGACCCAGTACTTC. The V and J genes are TRBV27 and TRBJ2-5; D ambiguous. This CDR3 has 15 residues. CDR1 and CDR2 from the germline V gene are MNHEY and SMNVEV (reference sequence). The V gene lost 1 base and the J gene lost 1 base, with 10 bases spanning the gap.

This clonotype was recorded many times. V usage is TRBV10-3 and J usage is TRBJ1-4, with D possibly TRBD1 on 6 matching bases. This CDR3 contains 14 residues. Germline lookup yields CDR1 ENHRY and CDR2 SYGVKD. V lost 2 bases, J lost 7 bases, and 11 bases lay in between. The CDR3 sequence is CAISEGGTSEKLFF. The CDR3 bases are TGTGCCATCAGTGAGGGGGGCACCAGTGAAAAACTGTTTTTT.